Each of the 29 T cell receptor beta chains below was sequenced from the same sample in a study of response to subunit inactivated influenza vaccine. One entry per CDR3 protein results from TCRdb running MiXCR on the RT-PCR reads. The data show 250,000 to 350,000 distinct CDR3 sequences, with approximately 21% seen just once and around 10% held by the top ten. Sequences were derived from PBMCs from blood, sampled less than 22 months after vaccination. These receptors all come from a man aged 45 to 70 who received an inactivated influenza vaccine.

This clonotype was seen only a few times. This chain uses TRBV6-2 or TRBV6-3 with TRBJ2-2; D is perhaps TRBD1 (6 bases). This CDR3 comprises 16 residues. The germline CDR1 and CDR2 sequences are MNHEY and SVGEGT. The germline V and J ends were trimmed by 7 bases and 4 bases, with 19 bases remaining between them. CDR3 loop: CASIDRTGSGTGELFF. In nucleotides, the CDR3 is TGTGCCAGCATTGACCGAACAGGGAGCGGCACCGGGGAGCTGTTTTTT.

This clonotype was counted a few times. The chain is built from TRBV21-1 and TRBJ1-4; the table gives TRBD1 as D, unverified against the DNA. TRBV21-1 is a pseudogene segment. This CDR3 comprises 14 residues. The CDR3 DNA is TGTGCCAGCAGCAAGGACCCGGCTTTCGAAAAACTGTTTTTT. It yields the protein CASSKDPAFEKLFF.

The CDR3 nucleotides read TGTGCCAGCAGCTCAGGGGTCTATAATTCACCCCTCCACTTT. This sequence encodes CASSSGVYNSPLHF. The rearrangement uses TRBV7-2 and TRBJ1-6, with D possibly being TRBD1 (6 bases). The V and J ends lost 4 bases and 3 bases respectively, with 7 bases between them. Germline CDR1 is SGHTA and CDR2 is FQGNSA. The CDR3 runs 14 residues.

The V and J genes are TRBV11-1 and TRBJ1-1, with D uncertain. V was trimmed by 3 bases and J by 1 base, leaving 12 bases between them. The CDR3 consists of 15 residues. CDR1 is SGHAT and CDR2 is FQDESV in the germline V gene (reference sequence). In DNA form, the CDR3 reads TGTGCCAGCAGCTTGGCCGGTAGGGAGAACACTGAAGCTTTCTTT. Residues: CASSLAGRENTEAFF.

This sequence joins TRBV27 and TRBJ2-1; D gene unclear. The CDR3 totals 13 residues. Trimming stripped 6 bases from V and 6 bases from J, with 12 bases between. Germline V lookup: CDR1 MNHEY, CDR2 SMNVEV (reference sequence). The CDR3 loop reads CASSYGRTNEQFF. As DNA, the CDR3 is TGTGCCAGCAGCTACGGGCGAACCAATGAGCAGTTCTTC.

The rearrangement links TRBV10-3 to TRBJ1-5, with 10 nucleotides matching TRBD1. Trimming removed 9 bases from V and 6 bases from J; junction bases left unmatched: 5. CDR1 and CDR2 (germline): ENHRY, SYGVKD. This CDR3 has 13 residues. The CDR3 nucleotides are TGTGCCATACACCGGGACAGGGGTCAGCCCCAGCATTTT. Its translation: CAIHRDRGQPQHF.

CDR3 region: CASSPGRSGNEQYF. The CDR3 region has the DNA TGTGCCAGCAGCCCGGGGCGGTCCGGGAACGAGCAGTACTTC. The genes are TRBV7-9 and TRBJ2-7, with D perhaps assigned TRBD1 or TRBD2 (5 bases each). Looked up from germline, CDR1 is SEHNR and CDR2 is FQNEAQ (reference sequence). The ends were cut back, 5 bases at V and 5 bases at J, with 16 bases in the middle. The CDR3 runs 14 residues.

The V gene is TRBV9, the J gene TRBJ2-5; 8 bases are a match to TRBD2. The germline V gene has CDR1 SGDLS and CDR2 YYNGEE. The junction had 18 bases not matched to a gene; V was cut back by 1 base and J by 4 bases. The CDR3 extends over 19 amino acids. The CDR3 DNA reads as TGTGCCAGCAGCGTAACCCAACTAGCGGTCGGATTTGAGGGAGAGACCCAGTACTTC. Its protein product is CASSVTQLAVGFEGETQYF.

This clonotype was detected a few times. This chain connects TRBV20-1 to TRBJ2-4; 10 bases are a match to TRBD2. CDR1 is DFQATT, CDR2 SNEGSKA, per germline (reference sequence). Trimming cost V 4 bases and J 8 bases; bases outside gene matches: 11. CDR3 length: 15 amino acids. The CDR3 reads CSAIGSSGSRDIQYF. The CDR3 bases are TGCAGTGCTATTGGGTCTAGCGGGAGTAGGGACATTCAGTACTTC.

Here the CDR3 DNA reads TGCGCCAGCAGCCAAGGGAGTAGCCCCTATAACACTGAAGCTTTCTTT. Its translation: CASSQGSSPYNTEAFF. This chain links TRBV4-3 with TRBJ1-1; D is ambiguous. The CDR3 has 16 amino acids. Per the germline V gene, CDR1 is LGHNA and CDR2 is YSLEER. V was pared by 1 base and J by 2 bases, with 14 bases between.

This clonotype was observed a few times. CDR3 residues: CASSFPGQNYEQYF. CDR3 in DNA: TGTGCCAGCAGCTTCCCGGGTCAGAACTACGAGCAGTACTTC. The V gene is TRBV7-2, the J gene TRBJ2-7; no firm D call. Trimming took 3 bases from V and 3 from J, leaving 12 bases between them. Germline V lookup: CDR1 SGHTA, CDR2 FQGNSA. The CDR3 has 14 residues.

The rearrangement links TRBV6-5 to TRBJ1-2; D uncertain. Looked up from germline, CDR1 is MNHEY and CDR2 is SVGAGI. The length of the CDR3 is 12 residues. V lost 5 bases and J 7 bases, leaving 11 bases between the germline ends. The CDR3 protein is CASSDYAAGYTF. In DNA, the CDR3 is TGTGCCAGCAGTGATTACGCAGCTGGCTACACCTTC.

The chain couples TRBV2 to TRBJ2-2; 7 bases agree with TRBD2. The CDR3 runs 15 residues. Germline V CDR1 and CDR2: SNHLY, FYNNEI. With 4 bases clipped from V and 4 bases from J, the junction kept 6 bases outside the gene matches. CDR3 nucleotides: TGTGCCAGCAGTGCCGCTAGCGGATTCACCGGGGAGCTGTTTTTT. This sequence encodes CASSAASGFTGELFF.

V and J are TRBV10-3 and TRBJ1-1; D is undetermined. The V end was cut by 2 bases, the J end by 4 bases, with 11 bases between. Germline CDR1 and CDR2: ENHRY and SYGVKD. This CDR3 has 14 amino acids. CDR3 sequence reads: CAISERAETTEAFF. The CDR3 DNA reads as TGTGCCATCAGTGAGAGGGCGGAAACCACTGAAGCTTTCTTT.

As for this clonotype: This may stem from a read error, because a much larger clone lies one nucleotide away. The chain has TRBV4-2 and TRBJ1-5, with D uncertain. CDR3 length: 14 amino acids. V gave up 4 bases and J gave up 5 bases, with 12 bases separating them. Germline V gene data show CDR1 as LGHNA and CDR2 as YNFKEQ. CDR3 residues: CASSPRTRDQPQHF. The CDR3 DNA reads TGTGCCAGCAGCCCACGAACGCGAGATCAGCCCCAGCATTTT.

This clonotype has just a few counts. J is TRBJ2-3 and V is TRBV20-1; D unresolved. The CDR3 contains 15 residues. The V gene lost 3 bases and the J gene lost 0 bases, with 13 bases spanning the gap. Germline V gene sequence: CDR1 DFQATT, CDR2 SNEGSKA (reference sequence). The CDR3 loop reads CSASPFAGSTDTQYF. CDR3 DNA: TGCAGTGCTAGCCCGTTCGCTGGGAGCACAGATACGCAGTATTTT.

In its sample, this clonotype was seen a few times. The chain recombines TRBV20-1 with TRBJ1-5; 10 bases map to TRBD1. This CDR3 has 16 residues. Germline V gene lookup returns CDR1 DFQATT and CDR2 SNEGSKA (reference sequence). Trimming cost V 2 bases and J 2 bases; bases outside gene matches: 6. The CDR3 bases are TGCAGTGCTAGAAACCCCGGGACAGGGGGCAATCAGCCCCAGCATTTT. It specifies CSARNPGTGGNQPQHF.

The CDR3 bases are TGTGCCATCAGTGAGGTCAGCGGCACTGAAGCTTTCTTT. Its translation: CAISEVSGTEAFF. The rearrangement links TRBV10-3 to TRBJ1-1; unclear D gene. V lost 2 bases and J lost 4, with 8 bases in between. Germline V gene sequence: CDR1 ENHRY, CDR2 SYGVKD. There are 13 residues in the CDR3.

The V call is TRBV25-1, the J call TRBJ2-1, with D perhaps TRBD2 (6 bases). The CDR3 has 15 amino acids. CDR1 and CDR2 from the germline V gene are MGHDK and SYGVNS. The germline V and J ends were trimmed by 10 bases and 6 bases, with 22 bases remaining between them. The CDR3 DNA reads as TGTGCCACCTCGACCGGGACTTCAAGGGGCAATGAGCAGTTCTTC. It encodes CATSTGTSRGNEQFF. Full variable domain (rest looked up from reference TRBV25-1 and TRBJ2-1): EADIYQTPRYLVIGTGKKITLECSQTMGHDKMYWYQQDPGMELHLIHYSYGVNSTEKGDLSSESTVSRIRTEHFPLTLESARPSHTSQYLCATSTGTSRGNEQFFGPGTRLTVL.

The chain is built from TRBV30 and TRBJ1-4; D ambiguous. Trimming stripped 0 bases from V and 4 bases from J, with 12 bases between. CDR1 is GTSNPN, CDR2 SVGIG, per germline (reference sequence). There are 15 residues in the CDR3. The CDR3 nucleotides read TGTGCCTGGAGTGTACTATCGGGTAATAATGAAAAACTGTTTTTT. Protein: CAWSVLSGNNEKLFF. The complete variable domain, with remaining parts taken from reference TRBV30 and TRBJ1-4, reads SQTIHQWPATLVQPVGSPLSLECTVEGTSNPNLYWYRQAAGRGLQLLFYSVGIGQISSEVPQNLSASRPQDRQFILSSKKLLLSDSGFYLCAWSVLSGNNEKLFFGSGTQLSVL.

This clonotype has more than one count but fewer than ten. J is TRBJ2-3 and V is TRBV9, with D hard to call. Germline V gene data show CDR1 as SGDLS and CDR2 as YYNGEE. Between the trimmed V and J ends, which lost 3 bases and 6 bases, there was a span of 8 bases. The length of the CDR3 is 12 residues. The CDR3 reads CASSGQHDTQYF. The CDR3 bases are TGTGCCAGCAGCGGCCAGCACGATACGCAGTATTTT.

The chain employs TRBV10-3 and TRBJ2-3, with TRBD2 matching over 12 bases. Germline CDR1 reads ENHRY; CDR2 reads SYGVKD. Trimming at V came to 5 bases and at J to 1 base, leaving 4 bases not matched to a gene. The CDR3 length is 16 residues. The CDR3 nucleotides are TGTGCCATCAGTTGGACTAGCGGGGCTGGCACAGATACGCAGTATTTT. The encoded protein is CAISWTSGAGTDTQYF.

This clonotype was counted only a few times. The V call is TRBV6-2 or TRBV6-3, the J call TRBJ2-2, with D hard to call. Germline lookup yields CDR1 MNHEY and CDR2 SVGEGT. V was clipped by 6 bases and J by 6 bases, with 8 bases between them. The CDR3 covers 12 residues. CDR3 sequence: CASSQGSGELFF. CDR3 nucleotides: TGTGCCAGCAGCCAAGGATCCGGGGAGCTGTTTTTT.

This chain uses TRBV24-1 with TRBJ2-3; D may be TRBD1 (6 bases). Trimming removed 3 bases from V and 5 bases from J, with 17 bases in between. Germline V lookup: CDR1 KGHDR, CDR2 SFDVKD. The CDR3 runs to 16 residues. As DNA, the CDR3 is TGTGCCACCAGTGATGTCGGACAGCGTTGGGGAGATACGCAGTATTTT. This codes for CATSDVGQRWGDTQYF.

This clonotype has just a few counts. The gene calls are TRBV7-2 and TRBJ2-3; TRBD2 is a possible D gene (6 bases). This CDR3 is built from 16 residues. The germline CDR1 and CDR2 sequences are SGHTA and FQGNSA. The ends were cut back, 5 bases at V and 2 bases at J, with 17 bases in the middle. The chain's CDR3 is CASSAPLALVTDTQYF. The CDR3 DNA reads TGTGCCAGCAGCGCCCCTCTAGCGTTAGTCACAGATACGCAGTATTTT.

This clonotype was detected only a few times. The V call is TRBV7-2, the J call TRBJ1-2, with TRBD1 identical over 8 bases. The CDR3 consists of 15 residues. Germline V CDR1 and CDR2: SGHTA, FQGNSA. The junction had 3 bases not matched to a gene; V was cut back by 3 bases and J by 0 bases. CDR3 nucleotide sequence: TGTGCCAGCAGCTTTGGGACAGGAGCTAACTATGGCTACACCTTC. Translation gives CASSFGTGANYGYTF. Using reference TRBV7-2 and TRBJ1-2 for the parts outside the CDR3, the full variable domain is GAGVSQSPSNKVTEKGKDVELRCDPISGHTALYWYRQSLGQGLEFLIYFQGNSAPDKSGLPSDRFSAERTGGSVSTLTIQRTQQEDSAVYLCASSFGTGANYGYTFGSGTRLTVV.

In this sample, this clonotype turned up a few times. The rearrangement links TRBV4-3 to TRBJ1-5; D is uncertain. There are 15 residues in the CDR3. The germline CDR1 and CDR2 sequences are LGHNA and YSLEER. The V end was cut by 0 bases, the J end by 5 bases, with 11 bases between. The CDR3 bases are TGCGCCAGCAGCCAAGATCTTACCGAGTATCAGCCCCAGCATTTT. Encoded protein: CASSQDLTEYQPQHF.

The V and J genes are TRBV5-1 and TRBJ2-2; TRBD2 agrees at 10 bases. Germline CDR1 reads SGHRS; CDR2 reads YFSETQ. The CDR3 has 18 residues. V lost 0 bases and J lost 0; bases outside the gene matches: 5. CDR3 amino acids: CASSLGRTSGTNTGELFF. Here the CDR3 DNA reads TGCGCCAGCAGCTTGGGACGGACTAGCGGTACGAACACCGGGGAGCTGTTTTTT.

This chain uses TRBV5-1 with TRBJ2-7; D is possibly TRBD2 (5 bases). V lost 1 base, J lost 4 bases, and 18 bases lay in between. This CDR3 contains 16 residues. Germline V lookup: CDR1 SGHRS, CDR2 YFSETQ. In DNA, the CDR3 is TGCGCCAGCAGCTTGACGGCCGGGGTCACCTCTTACGAGCAGTACTTC. It codes for CASSLTAGVTSYEQYF.